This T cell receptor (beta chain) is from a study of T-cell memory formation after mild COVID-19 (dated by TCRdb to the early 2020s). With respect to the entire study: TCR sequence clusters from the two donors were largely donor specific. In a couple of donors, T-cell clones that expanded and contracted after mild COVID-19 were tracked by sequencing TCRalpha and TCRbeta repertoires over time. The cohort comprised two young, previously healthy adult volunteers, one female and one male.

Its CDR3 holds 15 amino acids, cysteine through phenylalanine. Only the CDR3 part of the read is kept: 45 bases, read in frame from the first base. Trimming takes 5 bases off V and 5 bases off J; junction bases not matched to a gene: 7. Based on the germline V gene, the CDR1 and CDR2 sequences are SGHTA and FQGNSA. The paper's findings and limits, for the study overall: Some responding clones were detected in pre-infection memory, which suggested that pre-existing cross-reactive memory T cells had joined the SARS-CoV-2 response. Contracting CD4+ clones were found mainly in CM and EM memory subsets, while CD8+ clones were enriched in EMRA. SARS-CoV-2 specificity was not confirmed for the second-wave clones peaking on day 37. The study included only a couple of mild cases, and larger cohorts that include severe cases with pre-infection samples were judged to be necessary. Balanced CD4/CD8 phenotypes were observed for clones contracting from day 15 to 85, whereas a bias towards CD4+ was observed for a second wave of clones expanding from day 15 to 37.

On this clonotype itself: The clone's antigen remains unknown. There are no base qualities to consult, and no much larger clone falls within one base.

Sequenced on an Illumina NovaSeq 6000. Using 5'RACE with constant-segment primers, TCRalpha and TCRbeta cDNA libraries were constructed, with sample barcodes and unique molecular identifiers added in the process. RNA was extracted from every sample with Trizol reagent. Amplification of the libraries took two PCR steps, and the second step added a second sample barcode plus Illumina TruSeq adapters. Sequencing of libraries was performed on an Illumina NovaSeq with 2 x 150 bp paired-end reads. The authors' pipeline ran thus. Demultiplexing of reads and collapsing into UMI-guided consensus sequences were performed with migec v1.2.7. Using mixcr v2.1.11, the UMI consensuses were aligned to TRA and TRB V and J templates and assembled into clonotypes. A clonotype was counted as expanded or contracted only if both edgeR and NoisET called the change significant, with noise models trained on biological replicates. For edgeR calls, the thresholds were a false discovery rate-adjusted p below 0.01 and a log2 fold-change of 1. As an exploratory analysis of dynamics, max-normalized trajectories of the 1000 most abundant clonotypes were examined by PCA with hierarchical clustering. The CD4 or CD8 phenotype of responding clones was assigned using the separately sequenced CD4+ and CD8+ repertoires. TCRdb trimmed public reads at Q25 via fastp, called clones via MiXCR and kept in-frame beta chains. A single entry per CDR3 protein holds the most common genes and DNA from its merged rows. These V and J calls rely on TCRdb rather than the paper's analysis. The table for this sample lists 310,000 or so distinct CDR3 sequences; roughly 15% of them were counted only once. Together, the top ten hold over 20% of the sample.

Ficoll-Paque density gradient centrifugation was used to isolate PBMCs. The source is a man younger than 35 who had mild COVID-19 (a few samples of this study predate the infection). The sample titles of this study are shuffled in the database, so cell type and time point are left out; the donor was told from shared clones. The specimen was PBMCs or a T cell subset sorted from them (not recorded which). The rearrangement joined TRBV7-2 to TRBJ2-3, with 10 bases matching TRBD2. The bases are TGTGCCAGCAGCATCCTAGCGGGGGTGGGAGATACGCAGTATTTT. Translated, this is CASSILAGVGDTQYF.